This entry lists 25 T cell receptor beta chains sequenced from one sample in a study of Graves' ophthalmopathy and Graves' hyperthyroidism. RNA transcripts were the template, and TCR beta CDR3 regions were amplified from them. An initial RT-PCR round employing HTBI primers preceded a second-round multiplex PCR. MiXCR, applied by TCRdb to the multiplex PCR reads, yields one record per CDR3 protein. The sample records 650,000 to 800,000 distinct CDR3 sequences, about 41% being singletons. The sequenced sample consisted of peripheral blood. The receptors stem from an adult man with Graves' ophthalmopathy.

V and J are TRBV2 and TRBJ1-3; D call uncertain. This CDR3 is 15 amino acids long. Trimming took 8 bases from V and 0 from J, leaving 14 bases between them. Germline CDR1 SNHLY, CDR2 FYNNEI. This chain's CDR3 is CASLLVNFSGNTIYF. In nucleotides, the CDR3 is TGTGCCAGCCTGCTAGTTAATTTCTCTGGAAACACCATATATTTT. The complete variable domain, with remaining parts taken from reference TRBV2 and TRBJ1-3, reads EPEVTQTPSHQVTQMGQEVILRCVPISNHLYFYWYRQILGQKVEFLVSFYNNEISEKSEIFDDQFSVERPDGSNFTLKIRSTKLEDSAMYFCASLLVNFSGNTIYFGEGSWLTVV.

The CDR3 is CAWSVFSGRSGQYF. CDR3 coding DNA: TGTGCCTGGAGTGTATTTAGCGGGAGATCCGGGCAGTACTTC. The chain uses TRBV30 and TRBJ2-7; 9 bases are shared with TRBD2. The CDR3 is 14 amino acids. The V gene's germline CDR1 is GTSNPN and CDR2 SVGIG (reference sequence). V shed 0 bases, J shed 9 bases, and the junction held 9 bases outside the gene matches. Complete variable domain (other parts from reference TRBV30 and TRBJ2-7): SQTIHQWPATLVQPVGSPLSLECTVEGTSNPNLYWYRQAAGRGLQLLFYSVGIGQISSEVPQNLSASRPQDRQFILSSKKLLLSDSGFYLCAWSVFSGRSGQYFGPGTRLTVT.

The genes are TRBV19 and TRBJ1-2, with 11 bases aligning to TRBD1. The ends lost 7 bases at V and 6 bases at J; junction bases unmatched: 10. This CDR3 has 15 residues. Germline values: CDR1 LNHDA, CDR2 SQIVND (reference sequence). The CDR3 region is CASKHRDRGSDGYTF. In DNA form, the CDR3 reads TGTGCCAGTAAGCACCGGGACAGGGGGAGTGATGGCTACACCTTC.

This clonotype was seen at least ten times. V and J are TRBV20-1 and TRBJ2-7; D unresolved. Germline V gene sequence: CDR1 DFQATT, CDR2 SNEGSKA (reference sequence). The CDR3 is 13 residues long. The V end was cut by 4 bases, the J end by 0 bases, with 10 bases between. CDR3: CSATRVSSYEQYF. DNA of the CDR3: TGCAGTGCTACAAGGGTCAGCTCCTACGAGCAGTACTTC.

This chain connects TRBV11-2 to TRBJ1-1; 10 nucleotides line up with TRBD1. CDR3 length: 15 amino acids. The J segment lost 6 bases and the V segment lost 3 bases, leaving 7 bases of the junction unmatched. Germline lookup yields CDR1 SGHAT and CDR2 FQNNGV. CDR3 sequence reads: CASSFPTGGFSEAFF. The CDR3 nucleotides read TGTGCCAGCAGCTTTCCGACAGGGGGCTTTTCTGAAGCTTTCTTT.

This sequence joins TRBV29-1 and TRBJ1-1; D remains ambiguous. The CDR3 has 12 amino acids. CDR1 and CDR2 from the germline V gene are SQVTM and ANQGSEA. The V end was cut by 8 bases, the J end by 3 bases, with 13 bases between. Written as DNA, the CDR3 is TGCAGCTTAGGTGGCTCGTACACTGAAGCTTTCTTT. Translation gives CSLGGSYTEAFF.

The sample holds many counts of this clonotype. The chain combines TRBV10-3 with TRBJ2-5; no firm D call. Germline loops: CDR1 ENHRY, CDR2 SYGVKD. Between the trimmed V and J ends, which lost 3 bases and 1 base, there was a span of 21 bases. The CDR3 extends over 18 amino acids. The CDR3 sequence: CAISEGSVVGRSQETQYF. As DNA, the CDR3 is TGTGCCATCAGTGAAGGCTCGGTCGTTGGACGGTCCCAAGAGACCCAGTACTTC.

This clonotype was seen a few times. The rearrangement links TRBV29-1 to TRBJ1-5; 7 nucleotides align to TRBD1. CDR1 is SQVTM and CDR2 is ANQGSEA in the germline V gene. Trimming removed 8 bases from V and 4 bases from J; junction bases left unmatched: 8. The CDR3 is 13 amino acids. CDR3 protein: CSLVPGQNQPQHF. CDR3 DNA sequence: TGCAGCTTGGTACCGGGACAGAATCAGCCCCAGCATTTT.

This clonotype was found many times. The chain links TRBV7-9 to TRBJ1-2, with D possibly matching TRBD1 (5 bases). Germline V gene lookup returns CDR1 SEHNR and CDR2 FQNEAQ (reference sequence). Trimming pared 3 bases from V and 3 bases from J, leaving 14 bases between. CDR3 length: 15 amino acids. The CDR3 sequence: CASSFYGAHDYGYTF. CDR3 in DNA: TGTGCCAGCAGCTTCTACGGGGCACATGACTATGGCTACACCTTC.

This CDR3 reads CATSTSGPLTGELFF. In nucleotides, the CDR3 is TGTGCCACCTCGACGAGCGGGCCGCTCACCGGGGAGCTGTTTTTT. V is TRBV24-1 and J is TRBJ2-2; the D gene is possibly TRBD2 (6 bases). Per germline, CDR1 KGHDR and CDR2 SFDVKD. This CDR3 is 15 amino acids long. Trimming removed 9 bases at V and 4 bases at J, with 17 bases between.

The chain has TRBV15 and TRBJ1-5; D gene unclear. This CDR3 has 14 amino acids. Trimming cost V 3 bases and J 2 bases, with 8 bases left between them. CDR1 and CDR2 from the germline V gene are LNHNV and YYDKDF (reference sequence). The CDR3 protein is CATSSLDGNQPQHF. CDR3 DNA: TGTGCCACCAGCAGCTTGGATGGCAATCAGCCCCAGCATTTT.

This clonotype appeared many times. The CDR3 loop reads CASSGSTGQTGANVLTF. The CDR3 DNA sequence: TGTGCCAGTAGTGGATCTACAGGGCAAACTGGGGCCAACGTCCTGACTTTC. The chain joins TRBV19 to TRBJ2-6; D possibly corresponds to TRBD1 (6 bases). Germline V gives CDR1 LNHDA, CDR2 SQIVND (reference sequence). V shed 5 bases and J shed 2 bases, with 16 bases lying between them. The CDR3 spans 17 residues.

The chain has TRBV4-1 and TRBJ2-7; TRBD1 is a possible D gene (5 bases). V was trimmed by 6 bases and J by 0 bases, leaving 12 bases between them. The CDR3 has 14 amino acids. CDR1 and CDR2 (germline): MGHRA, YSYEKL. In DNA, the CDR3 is TGCGCCAGCAGACGTACAGGAGCCTCCTACGAGCAGTACTTC. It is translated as CASRRTGASYEQYF.

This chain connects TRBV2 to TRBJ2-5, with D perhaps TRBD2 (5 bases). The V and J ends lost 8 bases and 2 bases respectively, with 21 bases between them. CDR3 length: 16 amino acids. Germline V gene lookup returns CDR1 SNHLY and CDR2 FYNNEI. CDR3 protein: CASRPSWLGVQETQYF. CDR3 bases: TGTGCCAGCCGCCCGTCCTGGCTCGGGGTACAAGAGACCCAGTACTTC.

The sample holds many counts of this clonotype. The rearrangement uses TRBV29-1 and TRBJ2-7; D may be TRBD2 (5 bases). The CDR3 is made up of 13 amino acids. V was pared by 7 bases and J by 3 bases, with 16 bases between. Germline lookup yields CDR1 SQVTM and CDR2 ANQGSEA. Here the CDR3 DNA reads TGCAGCGCAGAGGGTGGCAGAAGCTACGAGCAGTACTTC. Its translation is CSAEGGRSYEQYF.

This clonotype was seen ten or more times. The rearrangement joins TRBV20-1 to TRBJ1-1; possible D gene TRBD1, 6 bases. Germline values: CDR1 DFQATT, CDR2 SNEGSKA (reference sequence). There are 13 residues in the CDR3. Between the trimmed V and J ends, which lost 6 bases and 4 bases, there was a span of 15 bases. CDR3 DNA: TGCAGTGCCCCGCGGGGGGCGGCCACTGAAGCTTTCTTT. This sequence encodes CSAPRGAATEAFF.

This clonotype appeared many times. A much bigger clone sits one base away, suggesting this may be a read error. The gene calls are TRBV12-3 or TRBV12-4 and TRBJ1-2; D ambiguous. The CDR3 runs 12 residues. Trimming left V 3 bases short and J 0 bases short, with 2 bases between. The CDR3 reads CASSFTNYGYTF. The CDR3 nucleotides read TGTGCCAGCAGTTTCACTAACTATGGCTACACCTTC.

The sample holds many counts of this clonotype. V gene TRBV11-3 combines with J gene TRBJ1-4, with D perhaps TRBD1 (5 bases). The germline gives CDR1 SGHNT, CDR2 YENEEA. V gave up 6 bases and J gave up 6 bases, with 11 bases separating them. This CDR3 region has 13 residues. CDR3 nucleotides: TGTGCCAGCAGTATGGGACTGGATGAAAAACTGTTTTTT. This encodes CASSMGLDEKLFF.

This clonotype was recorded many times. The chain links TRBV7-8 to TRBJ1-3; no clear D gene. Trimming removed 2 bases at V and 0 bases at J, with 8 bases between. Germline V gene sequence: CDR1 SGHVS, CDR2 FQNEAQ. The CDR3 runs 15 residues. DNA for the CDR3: TGTGCCAGCAGCTTAAGGCTGAGCTCTGGAAACACCATATATTTT. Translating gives CASSLRLSSGNTIYF.

Written as DNA, the CDR3 is TGTGCCTGGAGCATTGGGGGGGCCGGGGAGACCCAGTACTTC. Translated, it gives CAWSIGGAGETQYF. The V call is TRBV15, the J call TRBJ2-5; D is possibly TRBD2 (7 bases). CDR3 length equals 14 residues. Germline lookup yields CDR1 LNHNV and CDR2 YYDKDF (reference sequence). V was clipped by 11 bases and J by 5 bases, with 21 bases between them.

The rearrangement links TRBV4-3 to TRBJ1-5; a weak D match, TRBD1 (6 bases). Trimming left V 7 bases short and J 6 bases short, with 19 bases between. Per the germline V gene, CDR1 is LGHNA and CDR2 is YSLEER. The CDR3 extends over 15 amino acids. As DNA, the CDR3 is TGCGCCAGCACGCCAAGCTTGGGGGCGGGTCAGCCCCAGCATTTT. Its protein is CASTPSLGAGQPQHF.

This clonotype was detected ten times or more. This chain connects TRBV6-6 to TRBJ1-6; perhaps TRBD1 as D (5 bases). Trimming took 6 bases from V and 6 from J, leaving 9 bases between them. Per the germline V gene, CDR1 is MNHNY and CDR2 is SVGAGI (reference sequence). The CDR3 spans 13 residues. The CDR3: CASSQGPNSPLHF. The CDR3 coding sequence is TGTGCCAGCAGCCAGGGCCCTAATTCACCCCTCCACTTT.

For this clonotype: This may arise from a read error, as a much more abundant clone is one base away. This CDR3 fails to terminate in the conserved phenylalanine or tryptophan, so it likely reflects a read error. The CDR3 reads CASSLVHWETQYV. DNA of the CDR3: TGTGCCAGCAGCTTGGTACACTGGGAGACCCAGTACGTC. This chain joins TRBV5-6 and TRBJ2-5; D is undetermined. The germline V and J ends were trimmed by 0 bases and 5 bases, with 8 bases remaining between them. CDR1 is SGHDT, CDR2 YYEEEE, per germline. The CDR3 has 13 residues.

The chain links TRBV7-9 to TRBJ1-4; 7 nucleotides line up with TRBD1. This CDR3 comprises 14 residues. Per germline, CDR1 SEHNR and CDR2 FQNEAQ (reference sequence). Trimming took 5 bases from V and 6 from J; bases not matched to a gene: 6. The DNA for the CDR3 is TGTGCCAGCAGCCTTGGACAGGAGGATGAAAAACTGTTTTTT. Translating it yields CASSLGQEDEKLFF.

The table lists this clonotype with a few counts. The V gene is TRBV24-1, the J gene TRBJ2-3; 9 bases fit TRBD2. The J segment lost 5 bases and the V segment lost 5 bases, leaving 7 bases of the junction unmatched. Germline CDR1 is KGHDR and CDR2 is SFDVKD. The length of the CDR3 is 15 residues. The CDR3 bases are TGTGCCACCAGTGGTAGCGGGAGCCACCAAGATACGCAGTATTTT. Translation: CATSGSGSHQDTQYF.